This TCR beta chain derives from a study of identical twins' blood T cells. Study observations and caveats: Twins shared more top CDR3 clonotypes than unrelated donors did. V gene usage reportedly matched far better within twin pairs than unrelated donors.

This clonotype has just a few counts. The antigen is undetermined. TCRdb re-derived calls from the 5' RACE reads in MiXCR, one entry per CDR3 protein. The sample yields a few hundred thousand distinct CDR3 sequences, 28% seen once. Germline CDR1 is DFQATT and CDR2 is SNEGSKA (reference sequence). V lost 5 bases to trimming and J lost 5 bases, with 15 bases between them. The CDR3 totals 14 residues. This receptor was identified in a woman aged 18 to 55 in good health. V gene TRBV20-1 combines with J gene TRBJ2-2; no definite D call. Source material: PBMCs. CDR3 DNA sequence: TGCAGTGCTTCGAATGCGAAGGTGACCGGGGAGCTGTTTTTT. It specifies CSASNAKVTGELFF.